Listed here are 20 T cell receptor beta chains from one sample, sequenced in a study of identical twins. Each CDR3 protein is one row after TCRdb ran MiXCR on the 5' RACE reads. In the table there are roughly 240,000 distinct CDR3 sequences, approximately 7% of which are singletons. The sample was also linked to a second study, of yellow fever vaccine responses in identical twins.

Sequenced: memory (CD45RO+) T cells sorted from blood. These receptors all come from a woman aged 18-29 years in good health.

The chain is built from TRBV27 and TRBJ1-2, with D perhaps TRBD1 (5 bases). V was cut by 3 bases and J by 7 bases, with 12 bases left in between. The CDR3 has 13 residues. Germline V CDR1 and CDR2: MNHEY, SMNVEV (reference sequence). DNA for the CDR3: TGTGCCAGCAGTTTCTTGTTCGGGGGTGGCTACACCTTC. Its protein is CASSFLFGGGYTF.

This clonotype was recorded many times. The gene calls are TRBV9 and TRBJ2-7; D is ambiguous. V shed 4 bases and J shed 0 bases, with 17 bases lying between them. The CDR3 length is 16 residues. The germline gives CDR1 SGDLS, CDR2 YYNGEE. In DNA, the CDR3 is TGTGCCAGCAGCCCAACGAGTCAGACAACCTCCTACGAGCAGTACTTC. This gives the protein CASSPTSQTTSYEQYF.

The V and J genes are TRBV27 and TRBJ2-5, with D possibly TRBD2 on 6 matching bases. Germline-derived CDR1 and CDR2 are MNHEY and SMNVEV (reference sequence). This CDR3 spans 16 amino acids. V gave up 5 bases and J gave up 5 bases, with 21 bases separating them. The CDR3 DNA follows: TGTGCCAGCAGTAGGGAATATGGTGGGAGGTACGAGACCCAGTACTTC. Its translation: CASSREYGGRYETQYF.

The rearrangement links TRBV12-3 or TRBV12-4 to TRBJ1-1; D remains unclear. The V and J ends lost 3 bases and 0 bases respectively, with 8 bases between them. This CDR3 comprises 14 residues. The CDR3 nucleotides are TGTGCCAGCAGTTTCAGGTATATGAACACTGAAGCTTTCTTT. Translating gives CASSFRYMNTEAFF.

This clonotype has only a few counts. CDR3 protein: CSARDFGNSHLLQETQYF. CDR3 in DNA: TGCAGTGCTAGAGATTTCGGTAACAGCCACCTCCTCCAAGAGACCCAGTACTTC. The J gene is TRBJ2-5, the V gene TRBV20-1, with D hard to call. This CDR3 comprises 18 residues. CDR1 and CDR2 (germline): DFQATT, SNEGSKA (reference sequence). Trimming took 0 bases from V and 1 from J, leaving 21 bases between them.

This clonotype appeared many times. At one end the junction does not follow the germline gene, possibly because of a read error. The rearrangement uses TRBV7-9 and TRBJ1-2; D not resolved. The CDR3 sequence is 11 residues long. Looked up from germline, CDR1 is SEHNR and CDR2 is FQNEAQ (reference sequence). DNA of the CDR3: TGTGCCAGCAGCCAAGAAACTGTATACGACTTC. This gives the protein CASSQETVYDF.

This clonotype was counted between two and nine times. The rearrangement uses TRBV20-1 and TRBJ1-2; D is unclear. Per germline, CDR1 DFQATT and CDR2 SNEGSKA (reference sequence). The CDR3 consists of 12 residues. The V gene lost 3 bases and the J gene lost 0 bases, with 5 bases spanning the gap. In DNA, the CDR3 is TGCAGTGCTAGTATGACTAACTATGGCTACACCTTC. Translating gives CSASMTNYGYTF.

This chain joins TRBV11-2 and TRBJ2-5; D perhaps matches TRBD2 (7 bases). V was clipped by 5 bases and J by 1 base, with 14 bases between them. Germline lookup yields CDR1 SGHAT and CDR2 FQNNGV. The CDR3 has 15 amino acids. The CDR3 loop is CASSPGGLSQETQYF. The CDR3 DNA sequence: TGTGCCAGCAGCCCGGGGGGCCTATCCCAAGAGACCCAGTACTTC.

For this clonotype: This may come from a read error, since a much larger clone is one base off. The chain links TRBV3-1 to TRBJ2-3, with D perhaps TRBD2 (5 bases). V lost 2 bases and J lost 10, with 13 bases in between. Per germline, CDR1 LGHDT and CDR2 YNNKEL (reference sequence). The CDR3 is 13 residues long. CDR3 bases: TGTGCCAGCAGCCAACTCGGAGGTGGGCCGCAGTATTTT. It translates to CASSQLGGGPQYF.

This clonotype came up many times. The chain carries TRBV5-1 and TRBJ1-4, with 9 bases matching TRBD1. V lost 5 bases and J lost 7; bases outside the gene matches: 12. The germline CDR1 and CDR2 sequences are SGHRS and YFSETQ. The CDR3 covers 16 residues. CDR3 nucleotide sequence: TGCGCCAGCAGTTACGCCGCTGGGACAGGGACTGAAAAACTGTTTTTT. Encoded protein: CASSYAAGTGTEKLFF.

The chain recombines TRBV5-1 with TRBJ2-2; TRBD1 agrees at 9 bases. V was clipped by 1 base and J by 4 bases; unmatched bases: 5. CDR1 is SGHRS and CDR2 is YFSETQ in the germline V gene. This CDR3 comprises 16 residues. The CDR3 is CASSLSLQGATGELFF. The CDR3 nucleotides read TGCGCCAGCAGCTTGTCGTTACAGGGGGCCACCGGGGAGCTGTTTTTT.

This clonotype was picked up many times. V usage is TRBV6-2 or TRBV6-3 and J usage is TRBJ2-1; D not certain. CDR1 is MNHEY and CDR2 is SVGEGT in the germline V gene. This CDR3 region has 17 residues. V lost 0 bases to trimming and J lost 3 bases, with 15 bases between them. The CDR3 region has the DNA TGTGCCAGCAGTTACTCGTTGGCCGCAGCCGTCTACAATGAGCAGTTCTTC. This gives the protein CASSYSLAAAVYNEQFF.

This clonotype was recorded a few times. This sequence joins TRBV2 and TRBJ1-4; D is unclear. Between the trimmed V and J ends, which lost 3 bases and 3 bases, there was a span of 11 bases. Germline-derived CDR1 and CDR2 are SNHLY and FYNNEI. There are 15 residues in the CDR3. Here the CDR3 reads CASSEWGFSNEKLFF. CDR3 in DNA: TGTGCCAGCAGTGAGTGGGGTTTCTCTAATGAAAAACTGTTTTTT.

This clonotype was observed a few times. This chain links TRBV20-1 with TRBJ1-5; D gene unclear. The ends were cut back, 5 bases at V and 7 bases at J, with 18 bases in the middle. This CDR3 is built from 14 residues. Germline CDR1 is DFQATT and CDR2 is SNEGSKA (reference sequence). CDR3 in amino acids: CSAPPPFAGQPQHF. DNA of the CDR3: TGCAGTGCTCCGCCGCCATTTGCGGGACAGCCCCAGCATTTT.

This clonotype was observed at least ten times. This chain connects TRBV20-1 to TRBJ1-3; perhaps TRBD1 as D (5 bases). V lost 2 bases, J lost 3 bases, and 11 bases lay in between. The length of the CDR3 is 14 residues. Germline V lookup: CDR1 DFQATT, CDR2 SNEGSKA (reference sequence). DNA of the CDR3: TGCAGTGCTAGACGGGGGTATAGTGGAAACACCATATATTTT. It codes for CSARRGYSGNTIYF.

This chain uses TRBV18 with TRBJ1-1; 9 nucleotides agree with TRBD1. Trimming took 1 base from V and 7 from J; bases not matched to a gene: 13. CDR1 and CDR2 (germline): KGHSH, LQKENI. The CDR3 spans 17 residues. This CDR3 is CASSPQRGLQGAVEAFF. CDR3 bases: TGTGCCAGCTCACCACAAAGGGGCTTACAGGGGGCTGTTGAAGCTTTCTTT.

The sample holds a few counts of this clonotype. V usage is TRBV20-1 and J usage is TRBJ2-1; D possibly corresponds to TRBD1 (6 bases). Germline CDR1 DFQATT, CDR2 SNEGSKA (reference sequence). V lost 0 bases and J lost 5, with 11 bases in between. The CDR3 consists of 14 residues. The CDR3: CSAREGRGHNEQFF. Here the CDR3 DNA reads TGCAGTGCTAGAGAAGGCAGGGGACACAATGAGCAGTTCTTC.

V is TRBV20-1 and J is TRBJ1-3, with 7 bases fitting TRBD1. In germline, CDR1 is DFQATT, CDR2 SNEGSKA (reference sequence). The CDR3 runs to 17 residues. Unmatched junction bases numbered 13, after V lost 0 bases and J lost 5 bases. This CDR3 reads CSARETEDRWERNTIYF. Written as DNA, the CDR3 is TGCAGTGCTAGAGAGACGGAGGACAGGTGGGAGAGAAACACCATATATTTT.

In this sample, this clonotype turned up many times. V gene TRBV12-3 or TRBV12-4 combines with J gene TRBJ2-4; weak D call: TRBD1 (6 bases). The CDR3 extends over 18 amino acids. The germline V and J ends were trimmed by 6 bases and 0 bases, with 21 bases remaining between them. The CDR3 protein is CASREQGGFRGAKNIQYF. For the CDR3, the DNA is TGTGCCAGCAGGGAACAGGGTGGGTTTAGAGGAGCCAAAAACATTCAGTACTTC.

This sequence joins TRBV2 and TRBJ2-7; D gene ambiguous. Germline CDR1 and CDR2: SNHLY and FYNNEI. Trimming pared 1 base from V and 2 bases from J, leaving 3 bases between. CDR3 length: 12 amino acids. The CDR3 nucleotides are TGTGCCAGCAGTGAAGGGGCCTACGAGCAGTACGTC. Amino acid sequence: CASSEGAYEQYV.